This TCR beta chain was sequenced for a study of blood T cell repertoires in COVID-19. Germline V lookup: CDR1 GTSNPN, CDR2 SVGIG (reference sequence). With 2 bases clipped from V and 0 bases from J, the junction kept 14 bases outside the gene matches. The CDR3 extends over 21 amino acids. Assay: immunoSEQ multiplex PCR; the TCRdb copy retains only in-frame clones and omits some. This table has approximately 58,000 clones, 81% appearing once. This TCR derives from a man aged 55-75 years with COVID-19, enrolled during active disease. The sample consisted of peripheral blood. V usage is TRBV30 and J usage is TRBJ2-2; 14 bases align to TRBD2. CDR3 region: CAWSKGTSGSLLHPNTGELFF. For the CDR3, the DNA is TGTGCCTGGAGTAAAGGGACTAGCGGGAGCCTGTTGCATCCGAACACCGGGGAGCTGTTTTTT.